This section outlines one T cell receptor (beta chain) sequence together with its context. Its antigen is unidentified. The trim removed 5 bases at V and 2 bases at J, leaving 14 bases unmatched. The CDR3 sequence is 19 residues long. Germline V gene data show CDR1 as MDHEN and CDR2 as SYDVKM. This sample is drawn from a study of shared clonotypes between healthy human individuals. Clones were sequenced by immunoSEQ multiplex PCR, and TCRdb holds only the in-frame ones, with some missing. The sample contains hundreds of thousands of clones, nearly 97% of which appear only once. Overall study findings and caveats: Naive CD4 clonotypes overlapped across several donors at around 4.8%.

CD45RO-negative cells were positively selected for CCR7, leaving out terminally differentiated effector memory CD45RA+ cells. Input material: naive CD8+ T cells sorted from blood. This TCR came from a woman in her twenties or thirties in good health. V usage is TRBV28 and J usage is TRBJ1-4; 10 nucleotides match TRBD1. CDR3 residues: CASSAHLGTGAYTNEKLFF. The CDR3 bases are TGTGCCAGCAGTGCGCACCTCGGGACAGGGGCCTACACTAATGAAAAACTGTTTTTT.